This section outlines one T cell receptor (beta chain) sequence together with its context. Germline lookup yields CDR1 KGHSH and CDR2 LQKENI. The CDR3 runs 15 residues. Trimming removed 1 base at V and 1 base at J, with 10 bases between. This specimen belongs to a study of blood T cell repertoires in COVID-19. Data came from immunoSEQ multiplex PCR; TCRdb stores just in-frame clones and leaves some out. The sample contains about 210,000 clones, 75% to 90% of which appear only once. The V and J genes are TRBV18 and TRBJ1-1; D call uncertain. Sequenced input: peripheral blood. This receptor was taken from a woman in her thirties or forties with acute or convalescent COVID-19. The CDR3 sequence is CASSPLTAGNTEAFF. In nucleotides, the CDR3 is TGTGCCAGCTCACCACTAACGGCAGGGAACACTGAAGCTTTCTTT.